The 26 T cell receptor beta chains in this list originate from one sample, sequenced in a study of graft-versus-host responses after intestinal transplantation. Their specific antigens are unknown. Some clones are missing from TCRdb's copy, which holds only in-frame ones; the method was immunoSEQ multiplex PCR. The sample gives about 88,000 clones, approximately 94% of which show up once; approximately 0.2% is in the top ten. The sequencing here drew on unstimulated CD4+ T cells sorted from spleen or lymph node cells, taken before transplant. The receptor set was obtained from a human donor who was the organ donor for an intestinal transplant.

For the CDR3, the DNA is TGTGCCAGCAGCCCGGTCGTGGGGTCCTACGAGCAGTACTTC. Its translation is CASSPVVGSYEQYF. This chain connects TRBV7-6 to TRBJ2-7; D gene unclear. The V gene's germline CDR1 is SGHVS and CDR2 FNYEAQ. Trimming stripped 5 bases from V and 1 base from J, with 12 bases between. The CDR3 extends over 14 amino acids.

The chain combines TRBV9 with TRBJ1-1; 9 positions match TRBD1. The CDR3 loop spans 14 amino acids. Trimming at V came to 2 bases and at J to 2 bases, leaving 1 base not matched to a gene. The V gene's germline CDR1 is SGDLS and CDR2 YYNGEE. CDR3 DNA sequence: TGTGCCAGCAGCGTTACAGGGGGCAACACTGAAGCTTTCTTT. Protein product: CASSVTGGNTEAFF.

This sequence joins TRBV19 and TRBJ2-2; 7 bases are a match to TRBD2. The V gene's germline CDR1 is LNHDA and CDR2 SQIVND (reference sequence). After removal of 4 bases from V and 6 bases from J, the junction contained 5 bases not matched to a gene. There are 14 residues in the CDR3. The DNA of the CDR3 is TGTGCCAGTAGTACGGTCGGGGGGTCCGGGGAGCTGTTTTTT. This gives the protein CASSTVGGSGELFF.

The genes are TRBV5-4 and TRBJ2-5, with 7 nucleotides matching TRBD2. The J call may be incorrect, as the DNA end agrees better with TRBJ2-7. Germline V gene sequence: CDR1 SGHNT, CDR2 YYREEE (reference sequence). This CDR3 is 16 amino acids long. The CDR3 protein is CASSGRDGSSSYEQYF. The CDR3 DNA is TGTGCCAGCAGCGGGAGGGACGGATCAAGCTCCTACGAGCAGTACTTC.

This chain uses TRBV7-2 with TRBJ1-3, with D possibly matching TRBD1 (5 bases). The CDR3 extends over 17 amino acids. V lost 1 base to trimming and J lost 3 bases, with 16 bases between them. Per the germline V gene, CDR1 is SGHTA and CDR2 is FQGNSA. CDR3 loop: CASSLVPVREGGNTIYF. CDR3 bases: TGTGCCAGCAGCTTAGTCCCGGTCAGGGAGGGTGGAAACACCATATATTTT.

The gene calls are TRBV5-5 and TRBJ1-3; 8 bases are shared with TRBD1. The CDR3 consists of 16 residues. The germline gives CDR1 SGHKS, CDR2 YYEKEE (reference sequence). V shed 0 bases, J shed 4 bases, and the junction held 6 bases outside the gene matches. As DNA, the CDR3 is TGTGCCAGCAGCTTGGTCGGACAGGGCTTCGGAAACACCATATATTTT. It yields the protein CASSLVGQGFGNTIYF. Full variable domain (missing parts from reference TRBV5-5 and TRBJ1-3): DAGVTQSPTHLIKTRGQQVTLRCSPISGHKSVSWYQQVLGQGPQFIFQYYEKEERGRGNFPDRFSARQFPNYSSELNVNALLLGDSALYLCASSLVGQGFGNTIYFGEGSWLTVV.

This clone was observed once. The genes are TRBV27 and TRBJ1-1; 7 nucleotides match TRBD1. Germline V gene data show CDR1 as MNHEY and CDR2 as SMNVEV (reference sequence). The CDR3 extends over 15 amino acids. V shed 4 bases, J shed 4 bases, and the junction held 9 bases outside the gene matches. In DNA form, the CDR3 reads TGTGCCAGCAGTTCGAGACAGGGAGGGAGCACTGAAGCTTTCTTT. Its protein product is CASSSRQGGSTEAFF.

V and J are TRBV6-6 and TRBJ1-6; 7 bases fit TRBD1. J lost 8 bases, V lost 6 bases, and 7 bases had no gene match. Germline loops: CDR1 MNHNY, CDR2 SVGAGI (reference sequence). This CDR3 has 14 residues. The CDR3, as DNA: TGTGCCAGCAGCAGAGGGACAGAATATTCACCCCTCCACTTT. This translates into CASSRGTEYSPLHF.

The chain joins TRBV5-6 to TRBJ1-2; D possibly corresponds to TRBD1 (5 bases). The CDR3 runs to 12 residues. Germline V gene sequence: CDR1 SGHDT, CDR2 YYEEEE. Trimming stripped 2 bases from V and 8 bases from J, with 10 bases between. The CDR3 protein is CASSFAPGGYTF. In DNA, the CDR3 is TGTGCCAGCAGCTTTGCCCCAGGGGGCTACACCTTC.

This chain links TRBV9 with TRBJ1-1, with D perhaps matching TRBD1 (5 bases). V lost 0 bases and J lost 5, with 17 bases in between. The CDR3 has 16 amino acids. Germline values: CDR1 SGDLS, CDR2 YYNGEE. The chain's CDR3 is CASSVAGGVLGTEAFF. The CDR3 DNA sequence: TGTGCCAGCAGCGTAGCTGGGGGGGTTTTGGGGACTGAAGCTTTCTTT.

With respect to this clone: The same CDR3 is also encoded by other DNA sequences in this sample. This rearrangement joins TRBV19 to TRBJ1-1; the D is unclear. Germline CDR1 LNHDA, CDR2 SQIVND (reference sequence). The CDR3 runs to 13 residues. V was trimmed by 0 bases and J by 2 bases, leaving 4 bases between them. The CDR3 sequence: CASSIDRNTEAFF. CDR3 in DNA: TGTGCCAGTAGTATAGACAGAAACACTGAAGCTTTCTTT.

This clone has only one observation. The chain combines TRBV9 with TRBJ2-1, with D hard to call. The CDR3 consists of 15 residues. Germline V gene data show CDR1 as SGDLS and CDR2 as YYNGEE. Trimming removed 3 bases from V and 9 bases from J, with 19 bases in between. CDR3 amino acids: CASSATIERVGEQFF. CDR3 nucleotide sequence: TGTGCCAGCAGCGCTACGATAGAACGGGTCGGTGAGCAGTTCTTC. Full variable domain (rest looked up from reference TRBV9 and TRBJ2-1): DSGVTQTPKHLITATGQRVTLRCSPRSGDLSVYWYQQSLDQGLQFLIQYYNGEERAKGNILERFSAQQFPDLHSELNLSSLELGDSALYFCASSATIERVGEQFFGPGTRLTVL.

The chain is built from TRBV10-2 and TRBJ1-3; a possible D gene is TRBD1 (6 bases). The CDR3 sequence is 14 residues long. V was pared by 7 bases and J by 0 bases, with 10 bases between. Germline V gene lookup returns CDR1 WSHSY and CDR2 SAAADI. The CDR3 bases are TGCGCCAGCATGGACAGAAGCTCTGGAAACACCATATATTTT. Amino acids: CASMDRSSGNTIYF.

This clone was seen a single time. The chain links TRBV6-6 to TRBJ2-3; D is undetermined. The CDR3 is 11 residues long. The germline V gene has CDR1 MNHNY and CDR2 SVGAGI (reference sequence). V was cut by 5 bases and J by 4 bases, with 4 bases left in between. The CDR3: CASSQADTQYF. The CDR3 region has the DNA TGTGCCAGCAGTCAGGCAGATACGCAGTATTTT.

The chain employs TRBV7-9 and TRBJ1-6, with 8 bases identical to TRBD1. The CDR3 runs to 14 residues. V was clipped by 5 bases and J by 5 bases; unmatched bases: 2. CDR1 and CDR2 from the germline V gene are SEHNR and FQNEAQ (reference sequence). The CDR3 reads CASSPTGDNSPLHF. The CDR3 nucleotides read TGTGCCAGCAGCCCGACAGGGGATAATTCACCCCTCCACTTT.

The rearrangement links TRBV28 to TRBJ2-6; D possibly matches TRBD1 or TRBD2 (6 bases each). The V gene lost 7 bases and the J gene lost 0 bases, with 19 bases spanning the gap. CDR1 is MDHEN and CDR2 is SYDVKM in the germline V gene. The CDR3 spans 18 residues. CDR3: CASILTGGRDSGANVLTF. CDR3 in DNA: TGTGCCAGCATTCTTACCGGGGGCCGTGACTCTGGGGCCAACGTCCTGACTTTC.

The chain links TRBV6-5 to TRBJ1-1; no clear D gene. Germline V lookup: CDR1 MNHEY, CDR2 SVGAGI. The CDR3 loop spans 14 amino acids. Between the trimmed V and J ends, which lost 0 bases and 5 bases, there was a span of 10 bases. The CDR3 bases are TGTGCCAGCAGTTACTCGAGCGTCATTACTGAAGCTTTCTTT. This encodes CASSYSSVITEAFF.

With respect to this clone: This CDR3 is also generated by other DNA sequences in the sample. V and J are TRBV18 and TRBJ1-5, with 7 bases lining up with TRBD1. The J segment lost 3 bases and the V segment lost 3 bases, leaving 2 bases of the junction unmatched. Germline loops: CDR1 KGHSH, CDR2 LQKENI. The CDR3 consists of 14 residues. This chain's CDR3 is CASSPTGINQPQHF. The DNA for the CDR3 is TGTGCCAGCTCACCGACAGGGATCAATCAGCCCCAGCATTTT.

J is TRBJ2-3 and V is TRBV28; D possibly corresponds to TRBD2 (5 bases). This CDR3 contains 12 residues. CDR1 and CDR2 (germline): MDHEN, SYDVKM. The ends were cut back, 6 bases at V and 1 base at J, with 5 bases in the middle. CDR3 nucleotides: TGTGCCAGCAGGGAGGGCACAGATACGCAGTATTTT. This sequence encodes CASREGTDTQYF.

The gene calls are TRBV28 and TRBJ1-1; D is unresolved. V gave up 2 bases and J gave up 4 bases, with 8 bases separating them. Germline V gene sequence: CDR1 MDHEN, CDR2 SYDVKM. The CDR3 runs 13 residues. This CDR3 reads CASSLGRSTEAFF. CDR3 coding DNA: TGTGCCAGCAGTTTAGGCCGGAGCACTGAAGCTTTCTTT.

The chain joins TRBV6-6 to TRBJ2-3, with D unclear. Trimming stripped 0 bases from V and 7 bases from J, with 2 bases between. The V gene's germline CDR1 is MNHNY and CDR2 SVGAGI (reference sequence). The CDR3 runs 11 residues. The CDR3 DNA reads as TGTGCCAGCAGTTACTCCCATACGCAGTATTTT. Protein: CASSYSHTQYF.

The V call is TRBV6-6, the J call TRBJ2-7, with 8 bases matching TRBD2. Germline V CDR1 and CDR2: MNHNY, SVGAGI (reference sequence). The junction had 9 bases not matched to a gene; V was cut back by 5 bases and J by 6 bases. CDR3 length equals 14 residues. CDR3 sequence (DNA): TGTGCCAGCAGTCACGGGGGGGCGTACGGCGAGCAGTACTTC. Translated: CASSHGGAYGEQYF.

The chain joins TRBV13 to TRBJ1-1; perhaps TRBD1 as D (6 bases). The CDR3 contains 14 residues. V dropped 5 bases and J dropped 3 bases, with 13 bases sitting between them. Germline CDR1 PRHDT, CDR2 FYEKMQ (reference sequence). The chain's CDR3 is CASSPRGGYTEAFF. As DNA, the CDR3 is TGTGCCAGCAGCCCGAGGGGGGGATACACTGAAGCTTTCTTT.

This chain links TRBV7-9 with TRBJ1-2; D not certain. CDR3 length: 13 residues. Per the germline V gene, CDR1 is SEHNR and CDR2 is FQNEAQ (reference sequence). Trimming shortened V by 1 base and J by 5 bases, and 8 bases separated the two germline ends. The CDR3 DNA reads TGTGCCAGCAGCTTAGTGGAGGGATATGGCTACACCTTC. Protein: CASSLVEGYGYTF. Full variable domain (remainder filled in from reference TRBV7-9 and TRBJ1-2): DTGVSQNPRHKITKRGQNVTFRCDPISEHNRLYWYRQTLGQGPEFLTYFQNEAQLEKSRLLSDRFSAERPKGSFSTLEIQRTEQGDSAMYLCASSLVEGYGYTFGSGTRLTVV.

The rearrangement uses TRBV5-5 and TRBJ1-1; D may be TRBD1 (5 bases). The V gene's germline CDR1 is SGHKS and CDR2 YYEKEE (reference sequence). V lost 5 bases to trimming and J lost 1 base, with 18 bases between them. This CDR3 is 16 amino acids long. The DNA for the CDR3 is TGTGCCAGCAGGTTGATAGGTAACACAGGGAACACTGAAGCTTTCTTT. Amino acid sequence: CASRLIGNTGNTEAFF.

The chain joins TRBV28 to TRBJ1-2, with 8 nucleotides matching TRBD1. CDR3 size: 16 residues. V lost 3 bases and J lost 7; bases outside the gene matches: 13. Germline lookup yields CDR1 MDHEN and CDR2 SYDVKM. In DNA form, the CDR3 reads TGTGCCAGCAGTTTTACTGGGACAGGTTCTTCTCGTGGCTACACCTTC. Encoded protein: CASSFTGTGSSRGYTF.